This T cell receptor beta chain was sequenced in a study of blood T cell repertoires in COVID-19. Across the study: Collection of acute and convalescent COVID-19 samples took place in the United States, Italy and Spain. The cDNA or gDNA used as material had been derived from T cells, B-cell-depleted T cells, or PBMCs.

CDR1 is SEHNR and CDR2 is FQNEAQ in the germline V gene (reference sequence). V shed 5 bases and J 4 bases; nucleotides not matched to a gene: 12. The length of the CDR3 is 16 residues. Shortly before study entry, within 2 weeks, exposed participants had met a COVID-19 case. Generated by immunoSEQ multiplex PCR, the TCRdb table keeps only in-frame clones and is missing some. The table shows approximately 250,000 clones, with less than 95% occurring only once. The chain combines TRBV7-9 with TRBJ2-7, with 9 bases lining up with TRBD1. The source material was PBMCs or T cells enriched from blood (not recorded which). The sequence was obtained from a man between 35 and 55 years old who had been exposed to COVID-19. The CDR3 region has the DNA TGTGCCAGCAGCCCACCTCGGACAGGGGACGGGTACGAGCAGTACTTC. This codes for CASSPPRTGDGYEQYF.